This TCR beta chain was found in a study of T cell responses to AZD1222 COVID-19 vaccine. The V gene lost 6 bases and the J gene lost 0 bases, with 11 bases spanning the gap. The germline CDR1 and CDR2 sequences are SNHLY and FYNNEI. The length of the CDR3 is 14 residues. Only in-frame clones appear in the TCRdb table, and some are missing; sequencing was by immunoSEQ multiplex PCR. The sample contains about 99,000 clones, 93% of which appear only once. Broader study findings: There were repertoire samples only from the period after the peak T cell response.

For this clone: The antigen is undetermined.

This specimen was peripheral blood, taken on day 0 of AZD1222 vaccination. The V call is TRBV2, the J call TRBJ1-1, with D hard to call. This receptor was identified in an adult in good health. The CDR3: CASSPHMVNTEAFF. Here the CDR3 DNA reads TGTGCCAGCAGCCCACACATGGTGAACACTGAAGCTTTCTTT.